These 19 T cell receptor beta chains were sequenced from one sample in a study of T cell responses to AZD1222 COVID-19 vaccine. Data came from immunoSEQ multiplex PCR; TCRdb stores just in-frame clones and leaves some out. The repertoire holds 150,000 to 200,000 clones, with approximately 90% as singletons. The sample consisted of peripheral blood, taken 28 days after the second AZD1222 dose. The receptor set was obtained from an adult who received the AZD1222 COVID-19 vaccine.

This clone has only one observation. The CDR3: CASSLGSQGGLYNEQFF. The CDR3 DNA is TGTGCCAGCAGCTTAGGGTCCCAGGGAGGATTGTACAATGAGCAGTTCTTC. The chain uses TRBV7-6 and TRBJ2-1; D possibly corresponds to TRBD2 (6 bases). Germline V gives CDR1 SGHVS, CDR2 FNYEAQ. V gave up 1 base and J gave up 4 bases, with 17 bases separating them. The CDR3 is 17 residues long.

The rearrangement joins TRBV5-1 to TRBJ1-1; D is undetermined. CDR1 is SGHRS, CDR2 YFSETQ, per germline. Trimming took off 2 bases at V and 9 bases at J, with 2 bases between the two ends. The CDR3 has 9 amino acids. The CDR3 DNA sequence: TGCGCCAGCAGCTTAAAAGCTTTCTTT. Translation: CASSLKAFF.

The chain combines TRBV27 with TRBJ2-1; maybe TRBD2 (5 bases). Trimming pared 5 bases from V and 2 bases from J, leaving 10 bases between. This CDR3 has 14 residues. Germline CDR1 and CDR2: MNHEY and SMNVEV (reference sequence). CDR3: CASSASGTYNEQFF. In DNA form, the CDR3 reads TGTGCCAGCAGTGCCTCCGGGACCTACAATGAGCAGTTCTTC.

The gene calls are TRBV28 and TRBJ1-1; D unresolved. CDR3 length: 14 residues. Trimming pared 7 bases from V and 0 bases from J, leaving 12 bases between. Germline V lookup: CDR1 MDHEN, CDR2 SYDVKM. The CDR3 here is CASKSTGMNTEAFF. The DNA of the CDR3 is TGTGCCAGCAAGTCAACGGGGATGAACACTGAAGCTTTCTTT. Combining the CDR3 with reference TRBV28 and TRBJ1-1 gives the whole variable domain DVKVTQSSRYLVKRTGEKVFLECVQDMDHENMFWYRQDPGLGLRLIYFSYDVKMKEKGDIPEGYSVSREKKERFSLILESASTNQTSMYLCASKSTGMNTEAFFGQGTRLTVV.

The J gene is TRBJ1-1, the V gene TRBV7-3, with TRBD1 identical over 7 bases. Trimming cost V 5 bases and J 5 bases; bases outside gene matches: 5. The CDR3 is made up of 13 amino acids. Germline CDR1 and CDR2: SGHTA and FQGTGA. CDR3: CASSPTGKTEAFF. The DNA for the CDR3 is TGTGCCAGCAGCCCGACAGGGAAGACTGAAGCTTTCTTT.

The rearrangement joins TRBV6-6 to TRBJ1-1, with TRBD1 as a possible D gene (5 bases). Germline-derived CDR1 and CDR2 are MNHNY and SVGAGI (reference sequence). V was pared by 6 bases and J by 3 bases, with 17 bases between. This CDR3 has 15 residues. The DNA for the CDR3 is TGTGCCAGCAGCTCGTACTCGGGGGGGGACACTGAAGCTTTCTTT. Its translation is CASSSYSGGDTEAFF.

This clone was found once. J is TRBJ1-2 and V is TRBV10-3; D remains unclear. The germline CDR1 and CDR2 sequences are ENHRY and SYGVKD. With 0 bases removed from V and 8 bases from J, the gap between germline ends came to 7 bases. CDR3 length equals 12 residues. CDR3 loop: CAISESTVGYTF. CDR3 bases: TGTGCCATCAGTGAGTCAACGGTCGGCTACACCTTC.

The genes are TRBV5-8 and TRBJ1-1; TRBD1 is a possible D gene (6 bases). The CDR3 covers 17 residues. Per germline, CDR1 SGHTS and CDR2 YDEGEE. V gave up 1 base and J gave up 4 bases, with 20 bases separating them. CDR3 nucleotides: TGTGCCAGCAGCTTGAGGGGGACTTTTGGGGCGGGCACTGAAGCTTTCTTT. This codes for CASSLRGTFGAGTEAFF.

This chain joins TRBV13 and TRBJ1-2; the D gene is possibly TRBD1 (5 bases). The germline gives CDR1 PRHDT, CDR2 FYEKMQ (reference sequence). The CDR3 is made up of 16 amino acids. With 1 base removed from V and 3 bases from J, the gap between germline ends came to 15 bases. The CDR3 here is CASSLAGEKGYYGYTF. CDR3 sequence (DNA): TGTGCCAGCAGCTTAGCCGGGGAGAAGGGGTACTATGGCTACACCTTC.

V gene TRBV27 combines with J gene TRBJ1-2; possible D gene TRBD1, 5 bases. This CDR3 is built from 17 residues. Trimming stripped 0 bases from V and 4 bases from J, with 18 bases between. Per the germline V gene, CDR1 is MNHEY and CDR2 is SMNVEV (reference sequence). The CDR3 DNA sequence: TGTGCCAGCAGTTTATCCGTTCGAGAGGGGACTAGCTATGGCTACACCTTC. As protein: CASSLSVREGTSYGYTF.

The chain carries TRBV5-1 and TRBJ1-1; the D is unclear. Trimming took 4 bases from V and 2 from J, leaving 15 bases between them. CDR1 is SGHRS and CDR2 is YFSETQ in the germline V gene. CDR3 size: 15 residues. The CDR3 DNA sequence: TGCGCCAGCAGCCCGGGTGTATACGGAAACACTGAAGCTTTCTTT. Translation gives CASSPGVYGNTEAFF. The variable domain in full, with the rest retrieved from reference TRBV5-1 and TRBJ1-1, is KAGVTQTPRYLIKTRGQQVTLSCSPISGHRSVSWYQQTPGQGLQFLFEYFSETQRNKGNFPGRFSGRQFSNSRSEMNVSTLELGDSALYLCASSPGVYGNTEAFFGQGTRLTVV.

V and J are TRBV2 and TRBJ2-1; a possible D gene is TRBD2 (5 bases). The germline gives CDR1 SNHLY, CDR2 FYNNEI. V lost 7 bases, J lost 0 bases, and 13 bases lay in between. The CDR3 runs to 15 residues. This chain's CDR3 is CASNQLDSSYNEQFF. As DNA, the CDR3 is TGTGCCAGCAATCAACTAGATAGCTCCTACAATGAGCAGTTCTTC.

The CDR3 is CASSQGGVAGDYNEQFF. CDR3 coding DNA: TGCGCCAGCAGCCAAGGAGGGGTAGCGGGGGACTACAATGAGCAGTTCTTC. The J gene is TRBJ2-1, the V gene TRBV4-3; the match to TRBD2 covers 9 bases. The CDR3 has 17 residues. The germline gives CDR1 LGHNA, CDR2 YSLEER. V gave up 1 base and J gave up 3 bases; unmatched junction bases: 7.

The chain is built from TRBV5-1 and TRBJ1-1; D gene uncertain. Per germline, CDR1 SGHRS and CDR2 YFSETQ. There are 15 residues in the CDR3. Trimming removed 0 bases from V and 0 bases from J, with 9 bases in between. CDR3 residues: CASSLVRTMNTEAFF. The CDR3 bases are TGCGCCAGCAGCTTGGTTCGGACCATGAACACTGAAGCTTTCTTT.

The chain employs TRBV6-5 and TRBJ1-5; the D gene is possibly TRBD1 (6 bases). The CDR3 totals 14 residues. Trimming removed 6 bases at V and 3 bases at J, with 12 bases between. The V gene's germline CDR1 is MNHEY and CDR2 SVGAGI. The DNA of the CDR3 is TGTGCCAGCAGGGAGGGGGGGATCAATCAGCCCCAGCATTTT. Translated: CASREGGINQPQHF.

The chain employs TRBV11-2 and TRBJ2-2; D is undetermined. Germline V lookup: CDR1 SGHAT, CDR2 FQNNGV. The V end was cut by 5 bases, the J end by 4 bases, with 11 bases between. The CDR3 runs to 14 residues. This chain's CDR3 is CASSPAPSTGELFF. CDR3 coding DNA: TGTGCCAGCAGCCCAGCCCCGAGCACCGGGGAGCTGTTTTTT.

The table lists this clone with a count of one. The genes are TRBV6-2 or TRBV6-3 and TRBJ1-1; D is undetermined. The CDR3 covers 16 residues. Germline V gene data show CDR1 as MNHEY and CDR2 as SVGEGT. V lost 5 bases to trimming and J lost 0 bases, with 16 bases between them. The CDR3 DNA reads as TGTGCCAGCAGTAAGGCGGCAGTGCCCTTGAACACTGAAGCTTTCTTT. This gives the protein CASSKAAVPLNTEAFF.

A single count supports this clone. J is TRBJ1-2 and V is TRBV28; D not certain. The CDR3 has 14 amino acids. V dropped 7 bases and J dropped 8 bases, with 20 bases sitting between them. The V gene's germline CDR1 is MDHEN and CDR2 SYDVKM. CDR3 bases: TGTGCCAGCAAACTATCGGGTCGCTTCTGGGGCTACACCTTC. Translation gives CASKLSGRFWGYTF.

The chain combines TRBV19 with TRBJ1-2; 9 nucleotides align to TRBD1. This CDR3 spans 14 amino acids. The germline gives CDR1 LNHDA, CDR2 SQIVND (reference sequence). V lost 6 bases, J lost 8 bases, and 10 bases stayed unmatched. This CDR3 reads CASRDRGGPRGYTF. DNA for the CDR3: TGTGCCAGTAGGGACAGGGGAGGACCGCGGGGCTACACCTTC.